The clone carrying this TCR beta chain was detected only a few times. What it binds is unknown. Investigators merged groups given second doses at roughly 4 or roughly 12 weeks. Trimming stripped 6 bases from V and 5 bases from J, with 11 bases between. CDR1 and CDR2 from the germline V gene are ENHRY and SYGVKD. The CDR3 extends over 12 amino acids. This record comes from a study of T cell responses to AZD1222 COVID-19 vaccine. Findings of the study overall: White British people made up most donors, females outnumbered males, and clonal diversity was possibly underestimated.

The assay was immunoSEQ multiplex PCR, and TCRdb's table has in-frame clones only and misses some. Among about 100,000 clones, 87% were seen once, and the ten largest hold 2.5%. The rearrangement uses TRBV10-3 and TRBJ2-7, with D tentatively TRBD2 (5 bases). This sequence was found in an adult who received the AZD1222 COVID-19 vaccine. This sample comprised peripheral blood, obtained 28 days after the second AZD1222 dose. The CDR3 protein is CAISRAEDEQYF. The DNA of the CDR3 is TGTGCCATCAGCCGTGCGGAGGACGAGCAGTACTTC.